This entry features one T cell receptor (beta chain) sequence. The antigen is undetermined. Unmatched junction bases numbered 4, after V lost 7 bases and J lost 4 bases. The CDR3 extends over 12 amino acids. Per the germline V gene, CDR1 is SQVTM and CDR2 is ANQGSEA. The PCR contained 60 Vbeta and 13 Jbeta primers. Sequencing used immunoSEQ multiplex PCR; TCRdb keeps in-frame clones, though not all of them. The sample records around 110,000 clones, around 81% being singletons. This sample is part of a study of cytomegalovirus exposure and HLA in healthy donors. Study findings and constraints: Most TCRs appeared rarely, but some public TCRs recurred in many donors. Researchers counted roughly 150 TCR beta chains as cytomegalovirus-associated.

The source is a woman in her 30s in good health and CMV-seronegative. The V gene is TRBV29-1, the J gene TRBJ2-7, with 10 bases that match TRBD1. The material sequenced was PBMCs. This CDR3 reads CSGRQGAYEQYF. Here the CDR3 DNA reads TGCAGCGGGAGACAGGGGGCTTACGAGCAGTACTTC.